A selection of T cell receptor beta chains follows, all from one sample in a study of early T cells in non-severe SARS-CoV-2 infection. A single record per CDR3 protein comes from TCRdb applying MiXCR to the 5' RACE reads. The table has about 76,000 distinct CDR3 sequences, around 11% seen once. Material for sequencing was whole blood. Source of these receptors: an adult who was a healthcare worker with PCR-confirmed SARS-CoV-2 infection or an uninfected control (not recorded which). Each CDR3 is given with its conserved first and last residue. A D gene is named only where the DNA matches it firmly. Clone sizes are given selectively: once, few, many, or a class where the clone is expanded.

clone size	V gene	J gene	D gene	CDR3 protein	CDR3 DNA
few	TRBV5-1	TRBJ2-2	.	CASSLVLTRGDTGELFF	TGCGCCAGCAGCTTGGTATTGACTAGGGGGGACACCGGGGAGCTGTTTTTT
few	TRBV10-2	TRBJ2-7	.	CASSFDDEQYF	TGCGCCAGCAGTTTCGACGACGAGCAGTACTTC
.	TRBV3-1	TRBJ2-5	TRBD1	CASSPRQGGETQYF	TGTGCCAGCAGCCCCCGACAGGGCGGAGAGACCCAGTACTTC
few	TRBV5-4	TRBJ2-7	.	CASSLAGSYEQYF	TGTGCCAGCAGCTTGGCGGGATCCTACGAGCAGTACTTC
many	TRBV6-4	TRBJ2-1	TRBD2	CASSDSRGGEYNEQFF	TGTGCCAGCAGTGACTCACGCGGGGGGGAGTACAATGAGCAGTTCTTC
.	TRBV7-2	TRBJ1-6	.	CASSSSSYNSPLHF	TGTGCCAGCAGTTCCAGCTCCTATAATTCACCCCTCCACTTT
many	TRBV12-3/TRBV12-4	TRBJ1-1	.	CASSFNIRAEAFF	TGTGCCAGCAGTTTCAACATCCGGGCTGAAGCTTTCTTT
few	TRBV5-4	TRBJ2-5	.	CASSWGTTAYQETQYF	TGTGCCAGCAGCTGGGGTACGACTGCGTACCAAGAGACCCAGTACTTC
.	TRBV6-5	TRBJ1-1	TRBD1	CASSFAGTGEAFF	TGTGCCAGCAGTTTTGCCGGGACAGGCGAAGCTTTCTTT
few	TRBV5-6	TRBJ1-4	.	CASSLGDFNEKLFF	TGTGCCAGCAGCTTAGGCGACTTTAATGAAAAACTGTTTTTT
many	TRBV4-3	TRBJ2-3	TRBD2	CASSRGLAGSTDTQYF	TGCGCCAGCAGCCGGGGACTAGCGGGGAGCACAGATACGCAGTATTTT
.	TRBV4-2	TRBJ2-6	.	CASSQAARDTHSGANVLTF	TGTGCCAGCAGCCAAGCCGCCCGGGACACCCACTCTGGGGCCAACGTCCTGACTTTC
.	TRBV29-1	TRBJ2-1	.	CSVESPLVEFNEQFF	TGCAGCGTTGAATCGCCGCTAGTGGAGTTCAATGAGCAGTTCTTC
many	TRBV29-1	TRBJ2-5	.	CSVGETQYF	TGCAGCGTTGGGGAGACCCAGTACTTC
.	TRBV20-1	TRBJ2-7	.	CSARGLRDYEQYF	TGCAGTGCCCGGGGCCTCCGGGATTACGAGCAGTACTTC
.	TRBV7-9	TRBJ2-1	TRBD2	CASSFSGTRGYNEQFF	TGTGCCAGCAGCTTTTCCGGGACTAGGGGCTACAATGAGCAGTTCTTC
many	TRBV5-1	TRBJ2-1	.	CASSTPQGGAHEQFF	TGCGCCAGCAGCACCCCTCAAGGGGGGGCCCATGAGCAGTTCTTC
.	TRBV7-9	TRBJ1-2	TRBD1	CASSLGEGASDGYTF	TGTGCCAGCAGCTTAGGGGAGGGGGCCAGCGATGGCTACACCTTC
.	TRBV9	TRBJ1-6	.	CASSVEAGMDSPLHF	TGTGCCAGCAGCGTAGAGGCAGGGATGGATTCACCCCTCCACTTT
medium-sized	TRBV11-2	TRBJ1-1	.	CASSLDLWNMNTEAFF	TGTGCCAGCAGCTTAGATCTATGGAACATGAACACTGAAGCTTTCTTT
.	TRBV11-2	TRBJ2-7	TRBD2	CASSLDWTSGTYEQNF	TGTGCCAGCAGCTTAGACTGGACTAGCGGAACCTACGAGCAGAACTTC
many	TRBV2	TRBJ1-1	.	CASRAIKGPLPAFF	TGTGCCAGCAGGGCGATAAAGGGACCTCTCCCAGCTTTCTTT
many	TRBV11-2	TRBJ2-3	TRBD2	CASSLGGDYSFTDTQYF	TGTGCCAGCAGCTTAGGCGGGGACTATTCCTTCACAGATACGCAGTATTTT
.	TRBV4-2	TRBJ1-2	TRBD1	CASSRQTGKWETNYGYTF	TGTGCCAGCAGCCGCCAGACAGGGAAATGGGAAACTAACTATGGCTACACCTTC
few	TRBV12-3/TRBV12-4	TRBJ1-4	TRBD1	CASSSRDRANEKLFF	TGTGCCAGCAGCTCCCGGGACAGGGCCAATGAAAAACTGTTTTTT
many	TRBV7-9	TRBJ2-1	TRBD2	CASSLPLSGGAGQQFF	TGTGCCAGCAGCTTACCCCTGAGCGGGGGGGCCGGGCAGCAGTTCTTC
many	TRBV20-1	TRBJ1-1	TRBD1	CSAPRTGGLGTEAFF	TGCAGTGCTCCGAGGACAGGGGGGTTAGGCACTGAAGCTTTCTTT
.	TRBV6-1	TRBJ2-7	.	CASSEQGRLGYEQYF	TGTGCCAGCAGTGAACAGGGGAGGTTGGGCTACGAGCAGTACTTC
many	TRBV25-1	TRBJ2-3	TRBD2	CASSDLAGQYF	TGTGCCAGCAGTGATCTAGCGGGGCAGTATTTT
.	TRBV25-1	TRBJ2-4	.	CASSEWEGDSAKNIQYF	TGTGCCAGCAGTGAATGGGAAGGGGATTCAGCCAAAAACATTCAGTACTTC
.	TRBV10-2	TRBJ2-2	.	CASREPNTGELFF	TGCGCCAGCAGGGAGCCGAACACCGGGGAGCTGTTTTTT
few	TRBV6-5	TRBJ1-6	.	CASSSDSGLSPLHF	TGTGCCAGCAGCTCGGACAGCGGACTTTCACCCCTCCACTTT
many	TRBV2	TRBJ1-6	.	CASSDRGSYNSPLHF	TGTGCCAGCAGTGACAGGGGATCCTATAATTCACCCCTCCACTTT